Listed here is a single TCR beta chain. Antigen unknown. The PCR had 60 Vbeta and 13 Jbeta primers. Clones were read by immunoSEQ multiplex PCR, and TCRdb kept only the in-frame ones, dropping some. Among some 150,000 clones, under 80% were seen once, and the ten largest hold about 4.5%. This sample stems from a study of cytomegalovirus exposure and HLA in healthy donors. Findings and caveats of the study: With later analysis, a missense DCLRE1C variant became linked to TCR beta V- and J-gene trimming. It was confirmed in vitro that a few of the CMV-associated chains were specific for CMV antigens.

Sequencing used PBMCs. This sequence originates from a man aged 35 to 55 in good health and CMV-seronegative.

The CDR3 nucleotides read TGTGCCAGCAGTGACTCGGGACAGGGGGGAAGGGAGCTGTTTTTT. It codes for CASSDSGQGGRELFF. The chain joins TRBV6-4 to TRBJ2-2; 11 bases line up with TRBD1. V shed 0 bases and J 9 bases; nucleotides not matched to a gene: 3. Germline lookup yields CDR1 MRHNA and CDR2 SNTAGT. The CDR3 loop spans 15 amino acids.